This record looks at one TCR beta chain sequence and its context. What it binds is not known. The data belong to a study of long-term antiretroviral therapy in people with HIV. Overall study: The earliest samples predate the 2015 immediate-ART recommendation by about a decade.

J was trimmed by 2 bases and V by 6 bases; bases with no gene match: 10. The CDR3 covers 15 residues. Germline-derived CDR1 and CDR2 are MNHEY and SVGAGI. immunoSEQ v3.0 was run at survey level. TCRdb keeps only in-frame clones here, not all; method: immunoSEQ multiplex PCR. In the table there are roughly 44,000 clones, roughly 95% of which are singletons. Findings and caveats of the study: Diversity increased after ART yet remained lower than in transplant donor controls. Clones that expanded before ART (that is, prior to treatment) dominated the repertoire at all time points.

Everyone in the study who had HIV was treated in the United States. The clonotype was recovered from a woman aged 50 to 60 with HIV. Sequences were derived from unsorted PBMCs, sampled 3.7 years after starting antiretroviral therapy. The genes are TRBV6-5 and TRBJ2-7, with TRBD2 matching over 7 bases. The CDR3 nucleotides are TGTGCCAGCAGGACTTCCAGCGGGGTGCCCTACGAGCAGTACTTC. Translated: CASRTSSGVPYEQYF.